Described below is a single T cell receptor (beta chain) sequence and its context. Because the CDR3's place on the DNA is in doubt, the DNA is left out and the CDR3 is given as listed by TCRdb. The sample is drawn from a study of T cell responses to AZD1222 COVID-19 vaccine. CDR1 SGHRS and CDR2 YFSETQ come from the germline V gene. The CDR3 region is 15 residues in length, termini included. The table came from immunoSEQ multiplex PCR; TCRdb's copy has only in-frame clones and leaves some out. The sample shows 140,000 or so clones, roughly 93% of them seen only once. This clonotype originated in an adult who received the AZD1222 COVID-19 vaccine. The gene calls are TRBV5-1 and TRBJ2-3; TRBD1 was called by the table and not checked on the DNA. The material sequenced was peripheral blood, taken 28 days after the second AZD1222 dose. CDR3 sequence reads: CASSSSGHSTDTQYF.